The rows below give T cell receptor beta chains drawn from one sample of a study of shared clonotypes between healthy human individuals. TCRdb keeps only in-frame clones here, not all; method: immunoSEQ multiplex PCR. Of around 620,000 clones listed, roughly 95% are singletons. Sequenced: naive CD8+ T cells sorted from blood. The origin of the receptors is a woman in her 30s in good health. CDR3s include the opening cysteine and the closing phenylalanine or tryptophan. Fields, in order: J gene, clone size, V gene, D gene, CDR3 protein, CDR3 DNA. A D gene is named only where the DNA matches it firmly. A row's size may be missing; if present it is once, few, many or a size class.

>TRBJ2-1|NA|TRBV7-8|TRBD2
CASRLTSGSTDEQFF
TGTGCCAGCAGGCTGACTAGCGGGAGTACGGATGAGCAGTTCTTC
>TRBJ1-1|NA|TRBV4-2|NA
CASSLEVGGREAFF
TGTGCCAGCAGCTTGGAGGTCGGGGGACGTGAAGCTTTCTTT
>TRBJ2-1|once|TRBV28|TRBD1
CASSLYYRDRGINEQFF
TGTGCCAGCAGTTTATATTACCGGGACAGGGGTATCAATGAGCAGTTCTTC
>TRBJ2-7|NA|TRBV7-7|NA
CASSLAAGVEQYF
TGTGCCAGCAGCTTAGCGGCAGGGGTCGAGCAGTACTTC
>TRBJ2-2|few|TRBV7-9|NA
CASSFGTGELFF
TGTGCCAGCAGCTTCGGCACCGGGGAGCTGTTTTTT
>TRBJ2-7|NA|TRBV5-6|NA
CASSLPSSYEQYF
TGTGCCAGCAGCTTGCCTAGCTCCTACGAGCAGTACTTC
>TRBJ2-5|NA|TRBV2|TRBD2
CASSEPVSGIQETQYF
TGTGCCAGCAGTGAACCGGTTAGCGGGATCCAAGAGACCCAGTACTTC
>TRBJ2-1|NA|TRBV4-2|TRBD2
CASSSTLLAGVYNEQFF
TGTGCCAGCAGCTCTACTCTCCTAGCGGGAGTCTACAATGAGCAGTTCTTC
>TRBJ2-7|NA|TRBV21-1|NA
CASAKRRGQGALNYYYEQYF
TGTGCCAGTGCAAAGAGGCGGGGACAGGGAGCCCTAAACTACTACTACGAGCAGTACTTC
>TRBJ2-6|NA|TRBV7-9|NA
CASSLALGDYSSGANVLTF
TGTGCCAGCAGCTTAGCGTTAGGAGATTACAGCTCTGGGGCCAACGTCCTGACTTTC
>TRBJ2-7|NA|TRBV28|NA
CATAMSYEQYF
TGTGCCACGGCCATGAGTTACGAGCAGTACTTC
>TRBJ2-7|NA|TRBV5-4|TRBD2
CASSLIAGVGKFPYEQYF
TGTGCCAGCAGCTTGATAGCGGGAGTAGGAAAATTCCCTTACGAGCAGTACTTC
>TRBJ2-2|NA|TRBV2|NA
CASSRLAGDENTGELFF
TGTGCCAGCAGTCGGCTAGCCGGAGACGAAAACACCGGGGAGCTGTTTTTT
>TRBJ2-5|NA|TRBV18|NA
CASSPPGERSETQYF
TGTGCCAGCTCACCTCCAGGGGAGAGGTCAGAGACCCAGTACTTC
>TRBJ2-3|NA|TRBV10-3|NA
CAINQAEDSSTDTQYF
TGTGCCATCAACCAAGCCGAAGACTCTAGCACAGATACGCAGTATTTT
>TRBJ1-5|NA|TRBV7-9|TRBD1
CASSPGTEGNQPQHF
TGTGCCAGCAGCCCAGGGACAGAGGGCAATCAGCCCCAGCATTTT
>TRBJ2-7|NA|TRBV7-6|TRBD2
CASSFSGGSYEQYF
TGTGCCAGCAGCTTTAGCGGGGGCTCCTACGAGCAGTACTTC
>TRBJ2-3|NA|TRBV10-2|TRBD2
CASMRRLAGASTDTQYF
TGCGCCAGTATGAGGAGACTAGCGGGAGCGAGCACAGATACGCAGTATTTT
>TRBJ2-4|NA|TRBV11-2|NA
CASSTWTVAKNIQYF
TGTGCCAGCAGCACGTGGACGGTAGCCAAAAACATTCAGTACTTC
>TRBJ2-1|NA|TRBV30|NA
CAWSYDNEQFF
TGTGCCTGGAGTTATGACAATGAGCAGTTCTTC
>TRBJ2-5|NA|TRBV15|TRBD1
CATSTQGAGETQYF
TGTGCCACCAGTACTCAGGGGGCCGGGGAGACCCAGTACTTC
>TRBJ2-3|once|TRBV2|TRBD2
CATLAGEGTDTQYF
TGTGCCACCTTAGCGGGAGAGGGAACAGATACGCAGTATTTT
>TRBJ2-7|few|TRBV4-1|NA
CASSPPLAVSDEQYF
TGCGCCAGCAGCCCGCCGTTGGCAGTCAGCGACGAGCAGTACTTC
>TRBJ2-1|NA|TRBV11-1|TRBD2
CASSLELAGVDEQFF
TGTGCCAGCAGCTTGGAACTAGCGGGAGTCGATGAGCAGTTCTTC
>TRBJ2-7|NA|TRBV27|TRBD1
CASSLTGGGYEQYF
TGTGCCAGCAGTCTGACAGGGGGCGGGTACGAGCAGTACTTC
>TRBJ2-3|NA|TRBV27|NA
CASSSSGWDTQYF
TGTGCCAGCAGTTCCTCGGGGTGGGATACGCAGTATTTT
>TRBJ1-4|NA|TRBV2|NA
CASRDLQGGLVEKLFF
TGTGCCAGCAGAGATCTACAGGGAGGGCTCGTAGAAAAACTGTTTTTT
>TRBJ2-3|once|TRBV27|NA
CASSSDPGPPKDTQYF
TGTGCCAGCAGTTCGGATCCGGGACCGCCTAAAGATACGCAGTATTTT
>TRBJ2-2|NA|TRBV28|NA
CASSTNTGELFF
TGTGCCAGCAGCACGAACACCGGGGAGCTGTTTTTT
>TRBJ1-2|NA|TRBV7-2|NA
CASSFFLGGAYGYTF
TGTGCCAGCAGCTTTTTCCTGGGGGGCGCCTATGGCTACACCTTC
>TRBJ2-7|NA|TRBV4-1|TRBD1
CASSQVEAQGAYEQYF
TGCGCCAGCAGCCAAGTGGAAGCACAGGGGGCTTACGAGCAGTACTTC
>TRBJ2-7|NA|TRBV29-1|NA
CSVAKGSGHEQYF
TGCAGCGTTGCCAAAGGTAGTGGCCACGAGCAGTACTTC
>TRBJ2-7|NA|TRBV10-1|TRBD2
CASSSGRANEQYF
TGCGCCAGCAGTAGCGGGAGGGCAAACGAGCAGTACTTC
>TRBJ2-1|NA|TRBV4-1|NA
CASSQDPLSNNEQFF
TGCGCCAGCAGCCAAGATCCCCTCAGCAACAATGAGCAGTTCTTC
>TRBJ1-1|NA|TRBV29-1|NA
CSVSGARVSTEAFF
TGCAGCGTTTCGGGAGCAAGGGTAAGCACTGAAGCTTTCTTT
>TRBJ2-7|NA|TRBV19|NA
CASSMGVSYEQYF
TGTGCCAGTAGTATGGGCGTTTCCTACGAGCAGTACTTC
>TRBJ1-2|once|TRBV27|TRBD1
CASSGTGFDGYTF
TGTGCCAGCAGCGGGACAGGGTTCGATGGCTACACCTTC
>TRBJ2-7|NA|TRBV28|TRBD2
CASSWTSLFYEQYF
TGTGCCAGCAGTTGGACTAGTCTGTTCTACGAGCAGTACTTC
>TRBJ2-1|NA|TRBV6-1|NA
CASSGRTPNEQFF
TGTGCCAGCAGCGGCCGGACTCCCAATGAGCAGTTCTTC
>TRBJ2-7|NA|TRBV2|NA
CASGGLYEQYF
TGTGCCAGCGGTGGCTTGTACGAGCAGTACTTC
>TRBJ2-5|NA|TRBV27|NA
CASSLISAMGETQYF
TGTGCCAGCAGTTTAATTTCTGCGATGGGAGAGACCCAGTACTTC
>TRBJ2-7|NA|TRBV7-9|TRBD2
CASSRSPGLAGVRGYEQYF
TGTGCCAGCAGCAGAAGTCCGGGACTAGCAGGCGTTAGGGGCTACGAGCAGTACTTC
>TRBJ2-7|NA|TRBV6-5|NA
CASSPTGTPYEQYF
TGTGCCAGCAGTCCAACCGGGACACCCTACGAGCAGTACTTC
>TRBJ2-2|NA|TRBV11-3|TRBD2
CASSFKREGNTGELFF
TGTGCCAGCAGCTTTAAGCGGGAGGGGAACACCGGGGAGCTGTTTTTT
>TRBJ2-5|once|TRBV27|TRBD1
CASSLRADRGQETQYF
TGTGCCAGCAGTTTACGGGCCGACAGGGGACAAGAGACCCAGTACTTC
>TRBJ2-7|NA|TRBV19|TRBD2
CASSIGLAGLYEQYF
TGTGCCAGTAGTATCGGACTAGCGGGACTTTACGAGCAGTACTTC
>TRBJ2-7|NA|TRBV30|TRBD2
CAWRQTSGSLNEQYF
TGTGCCTGGAGACAGACTAGCGGGAGTTTGAACGAGCAGTACTTC
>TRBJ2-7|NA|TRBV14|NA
CASSQGDLHYEQYF
TGTGCCAGCAGCCAAGGGGACCTTCACTACGAGCAGTACTTC